This T cell receptor beta chain was obtained from a study of blood T cell repertoires in COVID-19 (TCRdb year 2020). As for the study more broadly: Samples from collaborators originated in the United States, Italy and Spain and spanned both the acute and convalescent phases of COVID-19. The prospective study material was composed of cDNA or gDNA derived from T cells, B-cell-depleted T cells, or PBMCs. Samples were obtained from the ongoing ImmuneRACE study (first 160 participants) and from about 1,300 subjects provided by 6 global collaborators. The sample metadata nearly always contained a de-identified subject ID, COVID-19 status, age in years and sex. The repertoires were made available in a free public database intended to serve as a resource for research on the immune response to SARS-CoV-2. HLA class I and class II types, where available, came from metadata supplied by the sample provider rather than from assay-based typing. Subjects who had been exposed to COVID-19, were actively infected with it, or had recovered from it provided the deeply sampled blood TCRbeta repertoires that made up the dataset.

TCRbeta CDR3 regions were amplified from genomic DNA by means of the immunoSEQ Assay, a bias-controlled multiplex PCR. As for the original processing: Nucleated cell counts per sample were estimated from amplification of reference gene primers within the assay. To quantify the absolute abundance of each unique TCRbeta CDR3 rearrangement, sequence reads were collapsed and filtered. For each sample, productive Simpson clonality was calculated by taking the square root of Simpson's diversity index across productive rearrangements. TCRdb carries this immuneACCESS record with in-frame sequences only. Its versions omit some clonotypes, under half of them owing to an unresolved V gene in the studies checked, with the rest unexplained. V and J calls and clone size are as listed in that table; D and trimming were resolved from the DNA. The sample data list about 320,000 clones, and 88% of these were observed just once. 1.6% of the sample is taken by the ten largest.

Study-level results and caveats: The amount of clinical and demographic metadata varied by source and participant and was provided uncurated.

One collaborating source in Seattle enrolled patients while the patients were actively infected and followed the patients over time throughout the course of disease. Whole blood was collected in K2EDTA tubes by collaborating institutions according to the institutions' own protocols. For TCRbeta analysis, collaborator samples were shipped as frozen whole blood, as isolated PBMCs, or as DNA extracted from either sample type. Points on this clone: The antigen it binds to is not known. Base quality data are lacking; no much larger clone is found one base away.

V and J are trimmed by 6 bases and 1 base, and the gene matches miss 8 bases of the junction. Counted from cysteine to phenylalanine, this CDR3 has 16 amino acids. Only the CDR3 portion is preserved as DNA: 48 bases, with reading frame beginning at the first base. Based on the germline V gene, the CDR1 and CDR2 sequences are ENHRY and SYGVKD. The chain couples TRBV10-3 to TRBJ2-5; TRBD2 lines up with 10 middle nucleotides. The sequencing sample was made of peripheral blood. The TCR comes from a woman aged 25 to 39 with COVID-19, enrolled during active disease. CDR3 reads: CAISETLAGAQETQYF. The DNA sequence is given as TGTGCCATCAGCGAGACTCTAGCGGGGGCCCAAGAGACCCAGTACTTC.